The source of this T cell receptor beta chain is a study of shared T cell receptors in the human thymus. Some clones are missing from TCRdb's copy, which holds only in-frame ones; the method was immunoSEQ multiplex PCR. The sample consists of hundreds of thousands of clones, 95% of them appearing once. The germline V gene has CDR1 GTSNPN and CDR2 SVGIG (reference sequence). The CDR3 has 11 amino acids. Trimming stripped 2 bases from V and 7 bases from J, with 8 bases between. The sequenced material came from thymocytes. The receptor was derived from a human donor. The genes are TRBV30 and TRBJ1-2, with D unclear. The CDR3 sequence: CAWSCRSGYTF. The CDR3 DNA sequence: TGTGCCTGGAGTTGTAGGAGTGGCTACACCTTC. Drawing the rest from reference TRBV30 and TRBJ1-2, the complete variable domain is SQTIHQWPATLVQPVGSPLSLECTVEGTSNPNLYWYRQAAGRGLQLLFYSVGIGQISSEVPQNLSASRPQDRQFILSSKKLLLSDSGFYLCAWSCRSGYTFGSGTRLTVV.